This T cell receptor (beta chain) was retrieved from a study of T cells in Graves' hyperthyroidism and ophthalmopathy. The germline V gene encodes CDR1 SGHTA and CDR2 FQGTGA. V was shortened by 1 base and J by 6 bases, with 12 bases between the two germline ends. This CDR3 is built from 15 residues. Amplified regions were TCR beta CDR3 sequences from RNA transcripts. HTBI primers drove first-round RT-PCR of the TCR CDR3. TCRdb re-called the multiplex PCR reads through MiXCR, storing one row per CDR3 protein. The table lists more than 550,000 distinct CDR3 sequences, 45% of them singletons. The TCR originated in an adult man with Graves' disease, either hyperthyroidism or ophthalmopathy (not recorded which). The chain recombines TRBV7-3 with TRBJ2-2; TRBD1 might be the D (5 bases). The specimen sequenced was peripheral blood or thyroid tissue (not recorded which). This chain's CDR3 is CASSLITQGSGELFF. The CDR3 nucleotides are TGTGCCAGCAGCTTAATTACCCAGGGTTCCGGGGAGCTGTTTTTT.